This is a list of T cell receptor beta chains from one sample in a study of T cell responses to AZD1222 COVID-19 vaccine. The method was immunoSEQ multiplex PCR; TCRdb's version includes in-frame clones alone and lacks a portion of them. The sample lists more than 20,000 clones, around 87% seen once, with 34% in the top ten. The sample was peripheral blood, taken 28 days after the second AZD1222 dose. Receptor source: an adult who received the AZD1222 COVID-19 vaccine. Each CDR3 is given with its conserved first and last residue. A D gene is named only where the DNA matches it firmly. Clone sizes are given selectively: once, few, many, or a class where the clone is expanded.

J	V	D	size	DNA	CDR3
TRBJ2-1	TRBV2	.	.	TGTGCCAGCAGTGACCTGGACTCCTACAATGAGCAGTTCTTC	CASSDLDSYNEQFF
TRBJ2-2	TRBV7-7	TRBD1	.	TGTGCTAGCAGCCCGACAGGGGGGGACACCGGGGAGCTGTTTTTT	CASSPTGGDTGELFF
TRBJ1-2	TRBV6-2/TRBV6-3	.	few	TGTGCCAGCAGTTACGGTCCAGGTAACTATGGCTACACCTTC	CASSYGPGNYGYTF
TRBJ2-3	TRBV9	.	.	TGTGCCAGCAGCCCCCGCCCGGTGGATACGCAGTATTTT	CASSPRPVDTQYF
TRBJ1-1	TRBV30	TRBD1	once	TGTGCCTGGAGTGTAGCCAGACAGGGGGCTTTCTTT	CAWSVARQGAFF
TRBJ2-7	TRBV2	.	.	TGTGCCAGCAGTGACTTGGGCAGAAAGCAGTACTTC	CASSDLGRKQYF
TRBJ2-2	TRBV7-8	TRBD1	.	TGTGCCAGCAGCTTAGACCGGACAGGGATCGGGGAGCTGTTTTTT	CASSLDRTGIGELFF
TRBJ2-1	TRBV20-1	.	.	TGCAGTGCTAGTCTTGACTTCAGCTACAATGAGCAGTTCTTC	CSASLDFSYNEQFF
TRBJ2-1	TRBV7-2	TRBD2	.	TGTGCCAGCAGCTCCAGGATTAGCGGGAGGAGGTATGAGCAGTTCTTC	CASSSRISGRRYEQFF
TRBJ1-1	TRBV9	.	.	TGTGCCAGCAGCGCTAACCACGGCACTGAAGCTTTCTTT	CASSANHGTEAFF
TRBJ1-2	TRBV5-4	.	.	TGTGCCAGCAGCTTGGCCGGGGGGGCAGGAGCTAACTATGGCTACACCTTC	CASSLAGGAGANYGYTF
TRBJ2-3	TRBV9	.	.	TGTGCCAGCAGCGTGATGGAGCTCACAGATACGCAGTATTTT	CASSVMELTDTQYF
TRBJ2-5	TRBV2	TRBD1	.	TGTGCCAGCAGTGCCCGGACAGGGGGAGAGACCCAGTACTTC	CASSARTGGETQYF
TRBJ2-1	TRBV7-2	TRBD2	.	TGTGCCAGCAGCTTCGGGAGCGGGAGGTACAATGAGCAGTTCTTC	CASSFGSGRYNEQFF
TRBJ2-2	TRBV5-1	.	.	TGCGCCAGCAGCTCGACAGGGAACACCGGGGAGCTGTTTTTT	CASSSTGNTGELFF
TRBJ2-5	TRBV9	TRBD2	.	TGTGCCAGCAGCGACTACGGGGGGGCCCAAGAGACCCAGTACTTC	CASSDYGGAQETQYF
TRBJ1-2	TRBV19	.	.	TGTGCCAGTAGCCGACACGGATATTCGCATGGCTACACCTTC	CASSRHGYSHGYTF
TRBJ1-2	TRBV28	TRBD1	.	TGTGCCAGCAGTGTGGGACAGGGGGCGAATGGCTACACCTTC	CASSVGQGANGYTF
TRBJ2-5	TRBV6-5	.	.	TGTGCCAGCAGGTACCTAGGTGTGAAGACCCAGTACTTC	CASRYLGVKTQYF
TRBJ2-7	TRBV5-3	TRBD1	.	TGTGCCAGAAGCCCCGGGACAGGGAGGGAGCAGTACTTC	CARSPGTGREQYF
TRBJ2-3	TRBV3-1/TRBV3-2	TRBD2	.	TGTGCCAGCAGACTAGCGGGAGGCCCAGATACGCAGTATTTT	CASRLAGGPDTQYF
TRBJ2-1	TRBV18	.	.	TGTGCCAGCTCACCAATCACAGGGAATGAGCAGTTCTTC	CASSPITGNEQFF
TRBJ1-1	TRBV7-9	.	.	TGTGCCAGCAGCTTATCGCTCAGAAACACTGAAGCTTTCTTT	CASSLSLRNTEAFF
TRBJ1-2	TRBV20-1	TRBD1	.	TGCAGTGCTAGTGTCCTGGGACAGGGGAACTATGGCTACACCTTC	CSASVLGQGNYGYTF
TRBJ2-1	TRBV28	.	.	TGTGCCAGCAGTTTATTCCGCAGGGGGGAGGTAGTAAATGAGCAGTTCTTC	CASSLFRRGEVVNEQFF
TRBJ2-2	TRBV7-6	.	.	TGTGCCAGCAGCTTATCTGGTGGGAGTGGAAACACCGGGGAGCTGTTTTTT	CASSLSGGSGNTGELFF
TRBJ2-1	TRBV6-6	TRBD1	.	TGTGCCAGCAGGCGGCCGGGACAGGGGTACAATGAGCAGTTCTTC	CASRRPGQGYNEQFF
TRBJ2-1	TRBV27	TRBD2	.	TGTGCCAGCAGTTTGTCTAGCGGTCCCTACAATGAGCAGTTCTTC	CASSLSSGPYNEQFF
TRBJ2-1	TRBV19	TRBD2	.	TGTGCCAGTAGTATAGCACTAGCGCTATCGGATGAGCAGTTCTTC	CASSIALALSDEQFF
TRBJ1-6	TRBV6-1	.	few	TGTGCCAGCAGTGAAGGGGCCTCCGGCGGTTCACCCCTCCACTTT	CASSEGASGGSPLHF
TRBJ1-5	TRBV19	TRBD1	.	TGTGCCAGTAGTATACGGACAGGACATCAGCCCCAGCATTTT	CASSIRTGHQPQHF
TRBJ1-2	TRBV7-9	TRBD1	.	TGTGCCAGCAGATCTCAGGGGGCGAACGGTGGCTACACCTTC	CASRSQGANGGYTF
TRBJ1-3	TRBV7-9	.	.	TGTGCCAGCAGCAACAGGGCTGCGGGAAACACCATATATTTT	CASSNRAAGNTIYF
TRBJ1-2	TRBV2	.	.	TGTGCCAGCAGTGATCCAGGGAGCTATGGCTACACCTTC	CASSDPGSYGYTF
TRBJ1-2	TRBV3-1/TRBV3-2	TRBD1	once	TGTGCCAGCAGCCAAGGATCGACAACAGGGGGCCTTGGCTACACCTTC	CASSQGSTTGGLGYTF
TRBJ1-2	TRBV7-9	.	.	TGTGCCAGCAGCTCGTCTGGTGGCTTCTACACCTTC	CASSSSGGFYTF